The 16 T cell receptor beta chains below all came from one sample that was sequenced in a study of blood T cell repertoires in COVID-19. Sequenced by immunoSEQ multiplex PCR; TCRdb stores in-frame clones only, minus some. The table includes approximately 30,000 clones, around nine tenths detected once. Material for sequencing was peripheral blood. The receptor source for this set is a human donor with active COVID-19. The donor label of this sample is uncertain.

Only one count was recorded for this clone. This chain uses TRBV2 with TRBJ2-2, with 9 bases lining up with TRBD2. Trimming cost V 6 bases and J 2 bases; bases outside gene matches: 7. CDR1 and CDR2 (germline): SNHLY, FYNNEI. The CDR3 is 16 amino acids. The CDR3 here is CASRPRLAENTGELFF. The CDR3 DNA sequence: TGTGCCAGCAGGCCCAGACTAGCGGAAAACACCGGGGAGCTGTTTTTT.

The chain has TRBV10-2 and TRBJ2-1; tentative D call: TRBD2 (6 bases). V was shortened by 1 base and J by 4 bases, with 8 bases between the two germline ends. The CDR3 consists of 14 residues. Germline V gene lookup returns CDR1 WSHSY and CDR2 SAAADI. The CDR3 protein is CASSEWRVYNEQFF. The CDR3 bases are TGCGCCAGCAGTGAGTGGAGGGTATACAATGAGCAGTTCTTC.

The chain joins TRBV7-2 to TRBJ1-1, with D maybe TRBD1 (5 bases). Looked up from germline, CDR1 is SGHTA and CDR2 is FQGNSA. V lost 5 bases, J lost 0 bases, and 7 bases lay in between. The CDR3 is 13 amino acids. This CDR3 reads CASSQTVNTEAFF. In DNA, the CDR3 is TGTGCCAGCAGCCAGACAGTGAACACTGAAGCTTTCTTT.

The chain couples TRBV15 to TRBJ1-1; the D is unclear. Germline V gene lookup returns CDR1 LNHNV and CDR2 YYDKDF (reference sequence). Trimming cost V 0 bases and J 3 bases, with 8 bases left between them. This CDR3 spans 14 amino acids. CDR3 in DNA: TGTGCCACCAGCAGAGATCGAGGATACACTGAAGCTTTCTTT. Translated, it gives CATSRDRGYTEAFF. The full variable domain, with the rest looked up from reference TRBV15 and TRBJ1-1, is DAMVIQNPRYQVTQFGKPVTLSCSQTLNHNVMYWYQQKSSQAPKLLFHYYDKDFNNEADTPDNFQSRRPNTSFCFLDIRSPGLGDTAMYLCATSRDRGYTEAFFGQGTRLTVV.

V is TRBV5-1 and J is TRBJ2-1, with 10 positions matching TRBD2. This CDR3 contains 17 residues. After removal of 4 bases from V and 0 bases from J, the junction contained 7 bases not matched to a gene. In germline, CDR1 is SGHRS, CDR2 YFSETQ. The CDR3 DNA is TGCGCCAGCAGCCACGGACTAGCGGAAAGCTCCTACAATGAGCAGTTCTTC. This gives the protein CASSHGLAESSYNEQFF. The full variable domain, completed using reference TRBV5-1 and TRBJ2-1, is KAGVTQTPRYLIKTRGQQVTLSCSPISGHRSVSWYQQTPGQGLQFLFEYFSETQRNKGNFPGRFSGRQFSNSRSEMNVSTLELGDSALYLCASSHGLAESSYNEQFFGPGTRLTVL.

This CDR3 is CASSSLGSYNEQFF. CDR3 nucleotide sequence: TGTGCCAGTAGTTCCCTTGGGAGTTACAATGAGCAGTTCTTC. The chain has TRBV19 and TRBJ2-1, with D maybe TRBD2 (5 bases). Looked up from germline, CDR1 is LNHDA and CDR2 is SQIVND (reference sequence). The CDR3 covers 14 residues. V lost 5 bases, J lost 4 bases, and 12 bases lay in between. Looking up the rest from reference TRBV19 and TRBJ2-1 gives the full variable domain: DGGITQSPKYLFRKEGQNVTLSCEQNLNHDAMYWYRQDPGQGLRLIYYSQIVNDFQKGDIAEGYSVSREKKESFPLTVTSAQKNPTAFYLCASSSLGSYNEQFFGPGTRLTVL.

The chain uses TRBV7-6 and TRBJ2-2; perhaps TRBD1 as D (8 bases). Deletions cut 5 bases from V and 6 bases from J, with 16 bases between. The CDR3 contains 15 residues. The germline V gene encodes CDR1 SGHVS and CDR2 FNYEAQ. The CDR3 nucleotides are TGTGCCAGCAGCCCCGGACAGGGAGGGGCCGGGGAGCTGTTTTTT. Encoded protein: CASSPGQGGAGELFF.

The rearrangement uses TRBV5-6 and TRBJ2-2; 7 bases fit TRBD1. CDR1 is SGHDT and CDR2 is YYEEEE in the germline V gene. CDR3 length: 14 residues. V was pared by 2 bases and J by 9 bases, with 7 bases of the junction left unmatched. The CDR3 bases are TGTGCCAGCAGCTTCTTTGGACAGGCCCGGGAGCTGTTTTTT. This encodes CASSFFGQARELFF.

The chain recombines TRBV7-8 with TRBJ2-5; 9 nucleotides align to TRBD1. CDR1 is SGHVS, CDR2 FQNEAQ, per germline. The CDR3 extends over 17 amino acids. V shed 0 bases and J 2 bases; nucleotides not matched to a gene: 7. DNA of the CDR3: TGTGCCAGCAGCTTAGCGCGAAACAGGGGGCAACAAGAGACCCAGTACTTC. As protein: CASSLARNRGQQETQYF.

This chain connects TRBV7-9 to TRBJ1-3; D uncertain. Germline V CDR1 and CDR2: SEHNR, FQNEAQ (reference sequence). V was trimmed by 7 bases and J by 4 bases, leaving 8 bases between them. This CDR3 is built from 12 residues. As DNA, the CDR3 is TGTGCCAGCACCCATCAGGGAAACACCATATATTTT. Translating gives CASTHQGNTIYF.

This chain joins TRBV4-1 and TRBJ1-6; 8 bases fit TRBD1. In germline, CDR1 is MGHRA, CDR2 YSYEKL. The CDR3 is 15 amino acids. Germline trimming cut 0 bases from V and 10 bases from J; bases unmatched to any gene: 5. The DNA of the CDR3 is TGCGCCAGCAGCCAAGAGGGACAGGCCAGCTCACCCCTCCACTTT. Translating it yields CASSQEGQASSPLHF.

This clone showed up just once. The chain is built from TRBV7-3 and TRBJ2-3; TRBD2 matches 8 bases. The CDR3 contains 15 residues. With 1 base clipped from V and 1 base from J, the junction kept 1 base outside the gene matches. CDR1 SGHTA and CDR2 FQGTGA come from the germline V gene. CDR3 residues: CASSLRRGGTDTQYF. The CDR3 region has the DNA TGTGCCAGCAGCTTAAGGCGGGGGGGCACAGATACGCAGTATTTT.

This sequence joins TRBV11-3 and TRBJ2-1, with D possibly TRBD2 on 7 matching bases. Germline V lookup: CDR1 SGHNT, CDR2 YENEEA. CDR3 size: 14 residues. The V gene lost 2 bases and the J gene lost 5 bases, with 10 bases spanning the gap. The CDR3 reads CASSLRGADNEQFF. The CDR3 DNA sequence: TGTGCCAGCAGCTTACGGGGGGCCGACAATGAGCAGTTCTTC. The full variable domain, with the rest looked up from reference TRBV11-3 and TRBJ2-1, is EAGVVQSPRYKIIEKKQPVAFWCNPISGHNTLYWYLQNLGQGPELLIRYENEEAVDDSQLPKDRFSAERLKGVDSTLKIQPAELGDSAVYLCASSLRGADNEQFFGPGTRLTVL.

The chain links TRBV6-5 to TRBJ1-6; TRBD1 matches 7 bases. The length of the CDR3 is 14 residues. The V gene end was trimmed by 7 bases and the J gene end by 7 bases; junction bases not matched to a gene: 7. CDR1 and CDR2 from the germline V gene are MNHEY and SVGAGI. DNA for the CDR3: TGTGCCAGCATACCGGGACAGAGAAATTCACCCCTCCACTTT. Protein sequence: CASIPGQRNSPLHF.

The genes are TRBV5-1 and TRBJ2-6; 11 nucleotides agree with TRBD1. V dropped 4 bases and J dropped 4; count of bases not matched to a gene: 4. The germline CDR1 and CDR2 sequences are SGHRS and YFSETQ. This CDR3 has 16 amino acids. The CDR3 DNA reads TGCGCCAGCAGCCGGACAGGGGGCACGGGGGCCAACGTCCTGACTTTC. Its protein product is CASSRTGGTGANVLTF.

Comment on this clone: Other nucleotide sequences from this sample produce the same CDR3. The chain uses TRBV5-3 and TRBJ2-1; D is perhaps TRBD2 (6 bases). TRBV5-3 counts as an open reading frame of uncertain function. This CDR3 has 17 amino acids. Trimming left V 0 bases short and J 8 bases short, with 21 bases between. The CDR3 here is CARSLGSGNFPGHEQFF. CDR3 nucleotides: TGTGCCAGAAGCTTGGGTAGCGGTAATTTCCCGGGACATGAGCAGTTCTTC.